This T cell receptor beta chain was sequenced in a study of CD8 T cells in ankylosing spondylitis. Findings and caveats of the study: Reactive arthritis synovial fluid and blood were previously reported to contain some motif variants. The authors reported significant enrichment of disease-linked clones in matched ankylosing spondylitis synovial fluid. The study identified a TCR beta motif of several highly homologous variants that appeared characteristic of ankylosing spondylitis blood.

In its sample, this clonotype was seen a few times. Antigen unknown. The V end lost 7 bases, the J end lost 1 base, and 16 bases lay between the germline ends. CDR3 length: 15 residues. Germline V gene lookup returns CDR1 MNHNS and CDR2 SASEGT. Quantitative 5'-RACE was performed with molecular barcodes, and it yielded the TCR beta libraries. Each CDR3 protein is one row after TCRdb ran MiXCR on the 5' RACE reads. Among around 250,000 distinct CDR3 sequences listed, about 18% were seen once. This chain links TRBV6-1 with TRBJ1-1; D remains unclear. Input material: blood, either unsorted or a sorted T cell fraction (not recorded which). The receptor was isolated from a male donor with ankylosing spondylitis or in good health (not recorded which). CDR3 sequence reads: CASTLTRGWNTEAFF. The CDR3 coding sequence is TGTGCCAGCACCCTAACTCGGGGATGGAACACTGAAGCTTTCTTT.